Sequencing of this TCR beta chain was carried out in a study of early T cells in non-severe SARS-CoV-2 infection. Study at large: RNA in bulk from unsorted whole blood was sequenced, and chains were unpaired.

Individual cDNA molecules received unique molecular identifiers. A single record per CDR3 protein comes from TCRdb applying MiXCR to the 5' RACE reads. The sample shows about 70,000 distinct CDR3 sequences, about an eighth of them seen only once. There are many counts of this clonotype. CDR3 size: 16 residues. With 2 bases removed from V and 0 bases from J, the gap between germline ends came to 12 bases. The germline gives CDR1 SGHTA, CDR2 FQGNSA. The receptor's source is an adult who was a healthcare worker with PCR-confirmed SARS-CoV-2 infection or an uninfected control (not recorded which). Sequencing input: whole blood. The chain joins TRBV7-2 to TRBJ2-3, with D maybe TRBD2 (5 bases). The CDR3, as DNA: TGTGCCAGCAGCTTACTAGGAGGAGCCAGCACAGATACGCAGTATTTT. It codes for CASSLLGGASTDTQYF.